Listed below are T cell receptor beta chains from one sample, sequenced in a study of blood T cell repertoires in COVID-19. TCRdb's copy holds only in-frame clones and misses some; the assay was immunoSEQ multiplex PCR. The table lists around 190,000 clones, over 70% of them singletons. Sequenced material: peripheral blood. The receptor source for this set is a man in his fifties or sixties with acute or convalescent COVID-19. Both conserved end residues are part of each CDR3. D genes are given only for firm matches. For some rows the clone size is stated as once, few or many, or as a class when expanded; others skip it.

V gene,D gene,clone size,J gene,CDR3 protein,CDR3 DNA
TRBV7-2,-,-,TRBJ1-5,CASSLVGGGGSQPQHF,TGTGCCAGCAGCTTAGTAGGGGGAGGGGGAAGTCAGCCCCAGCATTTT
TRBV19,TRBD2,-,TRBJ2-3,CASSSSGSTDTQYF,TGTGCCAGTAGTTCTAGCGGGAGCACAGATACGCAGTATTTT
TRBV20-1,-,once,TRBJ1-1,CSASRRGMGTEAFF,TGCAGTGCTAGTCGGAGAGGGATGGGCACTGAAGCTTTCTTT
TRBV7-2,-,few,TRBJ2-7,CASSSSGSYEQYF,TGTGCCAGCAGCTCCAGCGGTTCCTACGAGCAGTACTTC
TRBV19,-,medium-sized,TRBJ1-3,CASTPGLGLRNTIYF,TGTGCCAGTACCCCGGGACTAGGGCTTCGAAACACCATATATTTT
TRBV10-1,TRBD2,-,TRBJ2-3,CASSAGLAADTQYF,TGCGCCAGCAGCGCGGGACTAGCCGCAGATACGCAGTATTTT
TRBV12-5,-,-,TRBJ2-3,CASASPTGLKLTDTQYF,TGTGCTAGTGCCTCTCCGACTGGACTAAAGCTCACAGATACGCAGTATTTT
TRBV7-9,-,-,TRBJ1-4,CASSLGWARNEKLFF,TGTGCCAGCAGCTTAGGTTGGGCCAGGAATGAAAAACTGTTTTTT
TRBV27,TRBD1,-,TRBJ2-1,CASSFPTRGLYNEQFF,TGTGCCAGCAGTTTCCCTACCAGGGGGCTATACAATGAGCAGTTCTTC
TRBV25-1,-,-,TRBJ2-1,CASSEHENSYNEQFF,TGTGCCAGCAGTGAACACGAGAACTCCTACAATGAGCAGTTCTTC
TRBV18,TRBD1,-,TRBJ2-2,CASSRTGQSGELFF,TGTGCCAGCTCCCGGACAGGACAGTCCGGGGAGCTGTTTTTT
TRBV6-5,-,-,TRBJ1-1,CASSFGGVTEAFF,TGTGCCAGCAGTTTCGGGGGTGTCACTGAAGCTTTCTTT
TRBV6-5,TRBD1,-,TRBJ2-7,CATRTGFYEQYF,TGTGCCACCCGGACAGGGTTCTACGAGCAGTACTTC
TRBV3-1/TRBV3-2,TRBD1,few,TRBJ2-5,CASSGQGARETQYF,TGTGCCAGCAGCGGACAGGGAGCCAGGGAGACCCAGTACTTC
TRBV7-6,TRBD1,-,TRBJ1-2,CASSSGQGYGYTF,TGTGCCAGCAGCTCGGGACAGGGATATGGCTACACCTTC
TRBV6-1,-,-,TRBJ1-2,CASSEMRAELYGYTF,TGTGCCAGCAGTGAAATGAGGGCAGAGCTCTATGGCTACACCTTC
TRBV5-1,TRBD1,-,TRBJ1-1,CASSLFSGQGAAFF,TGCGCCAGCAGCTTGTTTTCAGGACAGGGGGCGGCTTTCTTT
TRBV2,-,-,TRBJ1-5,CASSDRGHNQPQHF,TGTGCCAGCAGTGACAGGGGACACAATCAGCCCCAGCATTTT
TRBV29-1,TRBD2,-,TRBJ2-1,CSVVGGTSGRAAFF,TGCAGCGTCGTGGGGGGGACTAGCGGGAGGGCGGCGTTCTTC
TRBV10-3,-,-,TRBJ1-1,CAISAVRTEAFF,TGTGCCATCAGTGCGGTGCGCACTGAAGCTTTCTTT
TRBV27,TRBD1,-,TRBJ1-1,CASSLYPGQTLNTEAFF,TGTGCCAGCAGTTTATACCCGGGACAGACCCTGAACACTGAAGCTTTCTTT
TRBV11-2,-,-,TRBJ1-3,CASSSGLPISSGNTIYF,TGTGCCAGCAGCTCGGGACTCCCGATCAGCTCTGGAAACACCATATATTTT
TRBV5-1,TRBD1,-,TRBJ2-7,CASSLTGDRAYEQYF,TGCGCCAGCAGCTTGACCGGGGACAGGGCCTACGAGCAGTACTTC
TRBV5-4,TRBD1,few,TRBJ2-3,CASSTGTDPTDTQYF,TGTGCCAGCAGCACCGGGACAGACCCCACAGATACGCAGTATTTT
TRBV3-1/TRBV3-2,TRBD1,-,TRBJ2-7,CASSHYTGGRHEQYF,TGTGCCAGCAGCCACTATACAGGGGGTCGGCACGAGCAGTACTTC
TRBV5-1,TRBD2,-,TRBJ2-1,CASSSAGGKNNEQFF,TGCGCCAGCAGCTCAGCGGGGGGCAAAAACAATGAGCAGTTCTTC
TRBV19,TRBD2,-,TRBJ2-1,CASSGRALGNEQFF,TGTGCCAGTAGCGGGAGGGCCCTTGGGAATGAGCAGTTCTTC